Following are 25 T cell receptor beta chains from one sample sequenced in a study of spatial heterogeneity in lung cancer. Time point specified: sample taken at primary tumor resection. Unsorted whole RNA samples from tumor, nontumor lung or frozen PBMC were sequenced. TCRdb analysed the 5' RACE reads with MiXCR anew, one entry per CDR3 protein. There are 3,700 or so distinct CDR3 sequences in the sample; 53% occur only once, and 60% to 80% lies in the top ten. Specimen: PBMCs, collected at surgery. All receptors come from a female donor with early-stage non-small cell lung cancer.

As for this clonotype: Within a library made for alpha chains, this beta chain is off target, and its count is uninformative. The chain links TRBV6-2 or TRBV6-3 to TRBJ2-1; D is unresolved. This CDR3 is built from 15 residues. The germline V gene has CDR1 MNHEY and CDR2 SVGEGT. Trimming stripped 7 bases from V and 7 bases from J, with 20 bases between. The CDR3 DNA follows: TGTGCCAGCACCCCACCCGGGTCCCTCAGTAATGAGCAGTTCTTC. Translating gives CASTPPGSLSNEQFF.

With regard to this clonotype: This beta chain is off target for a library built for alpha chains, so its abundance means little. CDR3 protein: CAIYLPAWRDYNEQFF. In nucleotides, the CDR3 is TGTGCCATCTACCTACCCGCGTGGCGGGACTACAATGAGCAGTTCTTC. The V gene is TRBV27, the J gene TRBJ2-1, with D tentatively TRBD2 (6 bases). Trimming left V 10 bases short and J 3 bases short, with 22 bases between. The CDR3 runs to 16 residues. The germline V gene has CDR1 MNHEY and CDR2 SMNVEV (reference sequence).

This clonotype was seen a single time. As an off-target read in a library built for alpha chains, this beta chain has a frequency of little significance. The CDR3, as DNA: TGTGCCAGCAGCCACCGCAAACAGGGGAGCAGATCGGGAGAGCAGTACGTC. Its translation: CASSHRKQGSRSGEQYV. V is TRBV27 and J is TRBJ2-7; 7 bases line up with TRBD1. The CDR3 loop spans 17 amino acids. Trimming cost V 6 bases and J 7 bases; bases outside gene matches: 21. Germline loops: CDR1 MNHEY, CDR2 SMNVEV (reference sequence).

Concerning this clonotype: The library was built for alpha chains, so this beta chain is an off-target read and its size means little. This chain joins TRBV12-3 or TRBV12-4 and TRBJ2-7, with D possibly being TRBD1 (5 bases). This CDR3 region has 12 residues. Trimming cost V 4 bases and J 2 bases, with 6 bases left between them. CDR3: CASSSRAYEQYF. The DNA for the CDR3 is TGTGCCAGCAGTTCCAGGGCCTACGAGCAGTACTTC.

With respect to this clonotype: Since the library was made to target alpha chains, this beta chain is a stray read and its abundance is not meaningful. The V gene is TRBV7-2, the J gene TRBJ2-7, with D tentatively TRBD2 (5 bases). Germline values: CDR1 SGHTA, CDR2 FQGNSA. V was clipped by 4 bases and J by 5 bases, with 9 bases between them. This CDR3 is built from 12 residues. The CDR3 DNA reads as TGTGCCAGCAGCTGGGAGCGGAACGAGCAGTACTTC. Amino acid sequence: CASSWERNEQYF.

In its sample, this clonotype was seen a few times. This beta chain was picked up by a library intended for alpha chains and is off target, so its count carries little meaning. This sequence joins TRBV4-3 and TRBJ2-3, with a weak D call TRBD1 (5 bases). CDR1 is LGHNA, CDR2 YSLEER, per germline. V was trimmed by 0 bases and J by 3 bases, leaving 16 bases between them. The CDR3 consists of 17 residues. The CDR3 DNA follows: TGCGCCAGCAGCCAAGAAATGGGGCCAGGATGGACAGATACGCAGTATTTT. Amino acid sequence: CASSQEMGPGWTDTQYF.

Of note for this clonotype: Within a library made for alpha chains, this beta chain is off target, and its count is uninformative. The chain uses TRBV13 and TRBJ2-3, with 7 bases matching TRBD2. V dropped 0 bases and J dropped 1; count of bases not matched to a gene: 4. Germline V gene lookup returns CDR1 PRHDT and CDR2 FYEKMQ (reference sequence). The CDR3 has 16 residues. The CDR3 DNA reads TGTGCCAGCAGCTTAGGGACTAGCTTCGGCACAGATACGCAGTATTTT. Translation gives CASSLGTSFGTDTQYF.

To note about this clonotype: This beta chain is off target for a library built for alpha chains, so its abundance means little. The chain joins TRBV28 to TRBJ2-3; a weak D match, TRBD2 (5 bases). Germline values: CDR1 MDHEN, CDR2 SYDVKM. Trimming cost V 4 bases and J 2 bases, with 16 bases left between them. The CDR3 extends over 16 amino acids. The CDR3 loop is CASSSATARDTDTQYF. In DNA form, the CDR3 reads TGTGCCAGCAGTTCCGCCACTGCGAGGGACACAGATACGCAGTATTTT.

This clonotype was recorded only once. This beta chain is a stray sequence in a library constructed for alpha chains; its clone size is not meaningful. The gene calls are TRBV5-4 and TRBJ2-1; TRBD2 might be the D (7 bases). This CDR3 region has 14 residues. CDR1 SGHNT and CDR2 YYREEE come from the germline V gene (reference sequence). The V gene lost 6 bases and the J gene lost 10 bases, with 20 bases spanning the gap. CDR3 sequence: CASTSGGGADEQFF. Here the CDR3 DNA reads TGTGCCAGCACCTCGGGCGGGGGCGCCGACGAGCAGTTCTTC. Looking up the rest from reference TRBV5-4 and TRBJ2-1 gives the full variable domain: ETGVTQSPTHLIKTRGQQVTLRCSSQSGHNTVSWYQQALGQGPQFIFQYYREEENGRGNFPPRFSGLQFPNYSSELNVNALELDDSALYLCASTSGGGADEQFFGPGTRLTVL.

As for this clonotype: This beta chain is a stray read from a library made for alpha chains; its abundance is not meaningful. V and J are TRBV6-1 and TRBJ2-2; 10 bases are a match to TRBD2. V trimming: 8 bases; J trimming: 3 bases; junction bases outside the gene matches: 3. The CDR3 runs to 14 residues. Germline V gene data show CDR1 as MNHNS and CDR2 as SASEGT. CDR3 DNA sequence: TGTGCCAGCCCAGCGGGAGGGGACACCGGGGAGCTGTTTTTT. It codes for CASPAGGDTGELFF.

By share, this clonotype counts as medium-sized. This beta chain is off target for a library built for alpha chains, so its abundance means little. The rearrangement joins TRBV28 to TRBJ2-1; 10 bases line up with TRBD1. J was trimmed by 1 base and V by 4 bases; bases with no gene match: 16. CDR1 is MDHEN, CDR2 SYDVKM, per germline. This CDR3 comprises 20 residues. The CDR3 nucleotides read TGTGCCAGCAGTTCACTACTACATTACCGGGACAGGGGTTCCTACAATGAGCAGTTCTTC. It specifies CASSSLLHYRDRGSYNEQFF.

A remark on this clonotype: With the library built for alpha chains, this beta chain is off target and its frequency is not meaningful. The V gene is TRBV28, the J gene TRBJ2-3; D remains unclear. Per the germline V gene, CDR1 is MDHEN and CDR2 is SYDVKM. The V end was cut by 5 bases, the J end by 7 bases, with 10 bases between. The CDR3 totals 12 residues. CDR3 loop: CASSQPPHTQYF. CDR3 bases: TGTGCCAGCAGTCAACCGCCCCATACGCAGTATTTT.

This clonotype was observed a few times. The library was prepared for alpha chains; this beta chain is a stray read, so its frequency means little. This chain connects TRBV7-8 to TRBJ2-3; 9 bases map to TRBD2. This CDR3 comprises 15 residues. The germline gives CDR1 SGHVS, CDR2 FQNEAQ. V shed 5 bases, J shed 2 bases, and the junction held 5 bases outside the gene matches. Here the CDR3 reads CASSPRTSATDTQYF. In DNA, the CDR3 is TGTGCCAGCAGCCCGCGGACTAGCGCCACAGATACGCAGTATTTT.

In the case of this clonotype: A library made for alpha chains picked up this beta chain off target, so its size means little. The rearrangement links TRBV12-3 or TRBV12-4 to TRBJ2-1; TRBD2 might be the D (6 bases). The CDR3 is 14 residues long. The V end lost 4 bases, the J end lost 5 bases, and 12 bases lay between the germline ends. The CDR3 coding sequence is TGTGCCAGCAGTTCACCGGGAGCCCACAATGAGCAGTTCTTC. This sequence encodes CASSSPGAHNEQFF.

Remarks on this clonotype: The library was prepared for alpha chains; this beta chain is a stray read, so its frequency means little. The chain has TRBV13 and TRBJ2-1; the match to TRBD1 covers 8 bases. Germline V gene sequence: CDR1 PRHDT, CDR2 FYEKMQ (reference sequence). This CDR3 region has 17 residues. V lost 5 bases, J lost 4 bases, and 13 bases stayed unmatched. The CDR3 nucleotides read TGTGCCAGCAGCCGCCTTGAGGGGACAGGAGGATACAATGAGCAGTTCTTC. Encoded protein: CASSRLEGTGGYNEQFF.

With respect to this clonotype: This beta chain is an unintended read in a library built for alpha chains; its size means little. The chain uses TRBV29-1 and TRBJ2-5; unclear D gene. Per the germline V gene, CDR1 is SQVTM and CDR2 is ANQGSEA. V shed 7 bases and J shed 5 bases, with 11 bases lying between them. The CDR3 has 11 amino acids. CDR3 DNA sequence: TGCAGCGCCCGTACCTGGGAGACCCAGTACTTC. Amino acids: CSARTWETQYF.

This clonotype was picked up a small number of times. This beta chain was picked up by a library intended for alpha chains and is off target, so its count carries little meaning. This chain uses TRBV6-2 or TRBV6-3 with TRBJ2-1; the D is unclear. Trimming took off 3 bases at V and 3 bases at J, with 9 bases between the two ends. Per germline, CDR1 MNHEY and CDR2 SVGEGT. The CDR3 loop spans 14 amino acids. The CDR3, as DNA: TGTGCCAGCAGTTATCAGGACCTCTACAATGAGCAGTTCTTC. It translates to CASSYQDLYNEQFF.

As regards this clonotype: A library made for alpha chains picked up this beta chain off target, so its size means little. The chain recombines TRBV7-2 with TRBJ2-3, with D unresolved. Germline V gene sequence: CDR1 SGHTA, CDR2 FQGNSA. CDR3 length: 14 residues. The V gene lost 2 bases and the J gene lost 1 base, with 7 bases spanning the gap. This chain's CDR3 is CASSLRSGTDTQYF. The DNA for the CDR3 is TGTGCCAGCAGCTTAAGATCGGGCACAGATACGCAGTATTTT.

Turning to this clonotype: Found in a library prepared for alpha chains, this beta chain is an off-target read, and its abundance has little meaning. This chain joins TRBV3-1 and TRBJ2-6; D is ambiguous. From germline, CDR1 is LGHDT and CDR2 YNNKEL (reference sequence). The CDR3 runs to 13 residues. V lost 2 bases and J lost 1, with 0 bases in between. CDR3 in amino acids: CASSQSGANVLTF. CDR3 DNA: TGTGCCAGCAGCCAATCTGGGGCCAACGTCCTGACTTTC.

Worth noting for this clonotype: Because the library targeted alpha chains, this beta chain is an off-target read whose size means little. CDR3 nucleotides: TGTGCCAGCAGCCCCCGTGGGAGGGGGCTAGTCACTGAAGCTTTCTTT. Translating it yields CASSPRGRGLVTEAFF. V gene TRBV9 combines with J gene TRBJ1-1; 7 bases map to TRBD1. J was trimmed by 4 bases and V by 4 bases; bases with no gene match: 13. Germline V gives CDR1 SGDLS, CDR2 YYNGEE. The CDR3 length is 16 residues.

This clonotype came up once. This beta chain slipped into a library made for alpha chains as a stray read, so its size is not meaningful. This sequence joins TRBV7-2 and TRBJ2-6; D gene unclear. Deletions cut 1 base from V and 0 bases from J, with 10 bases between. This CDR3 comprises 17 residues. Germline-derived CDR1 and CDR2 are SGHTA and FQGNSA. DNA of the CDR3: TGTGCCAGCAGCTTAGATATTATGGCCTCTGGGGCCAACGTCCTGACTTTC. This sequence encodes CASSLDIMASGANVLTF. Filled out from reference TRBV7-2 and TRBJ2-6, the complete variable domain reads GAGVSQSPSNKVTEKGKDVELRCDPISGHTALYWYRQSLGQGLEFLIYFQGNSAPDKSGLPSDRFSAERTGGSVSTLTIQRTQQEDSAVYLCASSLDIMASGANVLTFGAGSRLTVL.

A word on this clonotype: This beta chain is an off-target read within a library intended for alpha chains, so its frequency means little. This chain links TRBV29-1 with TRBJ1-2, with D unclear. The CDR3 extends over 9 amino acids. V gave up 5 bases and J gave up 7 bases, with 5 bases separating them. CDR1 and CDR2 from the germline V gene are SQVTM and ANQGSEA. For the CDR3, the DNA is TGCAGCGTTTACTCTGGCTACACCTTC. Translated, it gives CSVYSGYTF.

Concerning this clonotype itself: This beta chain is a stray sequence in a library constructed for alpha chains; its clone size is not meaningful. CDR3 residues: CATSENGRIQETQYF. In nucleotides, the CDR3 is TGTGCCACCAGTGAAAACGGACGGATTCAAGAGACCCAGTACTTC. The chain joins TRBV24-1 to TRBJ2-5; the D is unclear. V was shortened by 4 bases and J by 2 bases, with 13 bases between the two germline ends. CDR1 and CDR2 from the germline V gene are KGHDR and SFDVKD. This CDR3 is 15 amino acids long.

Only a few counts were recorded for this clonotype. Found in a library prepared for alpha chains, this beta chain is an off-target read, and its abundance has little meaning. The chain couples TRBV20-1 to TRBJ2-1, with TRBD2 matching 8 bases. This CDR3 is built from 15 residues. From germline, CDR1 is DFQATT and CDR2 SNEGSKA (reference sequence). V trimming: 0 bases; J trimming: 7 bases; junction bases outside the gene matches: 8. The CDR3 here is CSARDGGLALNEQFF. The CDR3 coding sequence is TGCAGTGCTAGAGATGGTGGACTAGCCTTAAATGAGCAGTTCTTC.

On this clonotype: A library prepared for alpha chains yielded this beta chain as an off-target read; its size is of little meaning. The J gene is TRBJ2-2, the V gene TRBV7-9; D is undetermined. The V end was cut by 3 bases, the J end by 5 bases, with 16 bases between. The CDR3 length is 16 residues. The V gene's germline CDR1 is SEHNR and CDR2 FQNEAQ (reference sequence). This CDR3 reads CASSFQSFTVTGELFF. In DNA form, the CDR3 reads TGTGCCAGCAGCTTCCAATCCTTCACAGTTACCGGGGAGCTGTTTTTT.